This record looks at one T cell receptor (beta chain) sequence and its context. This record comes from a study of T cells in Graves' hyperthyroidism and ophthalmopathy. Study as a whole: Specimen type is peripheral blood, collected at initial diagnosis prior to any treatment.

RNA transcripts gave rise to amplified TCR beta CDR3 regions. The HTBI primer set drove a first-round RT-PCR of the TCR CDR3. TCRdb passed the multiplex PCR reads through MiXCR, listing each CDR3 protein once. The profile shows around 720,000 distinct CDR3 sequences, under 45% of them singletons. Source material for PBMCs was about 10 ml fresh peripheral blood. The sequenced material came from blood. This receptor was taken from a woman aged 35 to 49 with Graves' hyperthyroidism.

The CDR3 here is CASSLFARGTGELFF. DNA for the CDR3: TGTGCCAGCAGTTTGTTTGCTAGGGGGACCGGGGAGCTGTTTTTT. The chain carries TRBV28 and TRBJ2-2, with D tentatively TRBD1 (6 bases). V was cut by 3 bases and J by 5 bases, with 13 bases left in between. Germline CDR1 reads MDHEN; CDR2 reads SYDVKM. This CDR3 spans 15 amino acids.